Listed here are 10 T cell receptor beta chains from one sample, sequenced in a study of shared clonotypes between healthy human individuals. Generated by immunoSEQ multiplex PCR, the TCRdb table keeps only in-frame clones and is missing some. The sample yields roughly 1.5 million clones, 95% to 99% seen once. Sequencing input: naive CD4+ T cells sorted from blood. Subset here: CD45RA+ positively selected. These receptors all come from a man between 25 and 39 years old in good health.

This clone was seen once. This chain joins TRBV2 and TRBJ2-7; D is perhaps TRBD1 (5 bases). This CDR3 is 15 amino acids long. From germline, CDR1 is SNHLY and CDR2 FYNNEI. Trimming cost V 1 base and J 5 bases, with 15 bases left between them. Here the CDR3 reads CASSEEQVGPDEQYF. In DNA form, the CDR3 reads TGTGCCAGCAGTGAAGAACAGGTAGGGCCAGACGAGCAGTACTTC.

V usage is TRBV2 and J usage is TRBJ2-1, with 8 bases identical to TRBD2. The J segment lost 0 bases and the V segment lost 8 bases, leaving 6 bases of the junction unmatched. The CDR3 sequence is 15 residues long. The germline gives CDR1 SNHLY, CDR2 FYNNEI. Written as DNA, the CDR3 is TGTGCCAGCCGGGAGGGTTTTCACTCCTACAATGAGCAGTTCTTC. This encodes CASREGFHSYNEQFF.

The CDR3 sequence is CSVESQGFFRGYTF. The CDR3 nucleotides read TGCAGCGTTGAAAGTCAGGGGTTTTTTCGGGGCTACACCTTC. The rearrangement joins TRBV29-1 to TRBJ1-2; maybe TRBD1 (6 bases). Deletions cut 2 bases from V and 8 bases from J, with 18 bases between. Germline V gene sequence: CDR1 SQVTM, CDR2 ANQGSEA. There are 14 residues in the CDR3.

Details on this clone: Other nucleotide sequences in the sample specify the same CDR3. The chain recombines TRBV18 with TRBJ1-1; D may be TRBD1 (5 bases). Germline values: CDR1 KGHSH, CDR2 LQKENI. The V and J ends lost 4 bases and 0 bases respectively, with 6 bases between them. The CDR3 contains 13 residues. This chain's CDR3 is CASSQGVNTEAFF. DNA of the CDR3: TGTGCCAGCTCACAAGGGGTGAACACTGAAGCTTTCTTT.

J is TRBJ1-1 and V is TRBV4-1; 7 nucleotides line up with TRBD1. Germline CDR1 is MGHRA and CDR2 is YSYEKL. V was pared by 0 bases and J by 3 bases, with 16 bases of the junction left unmatched. The CDR3 extends over 19 amino acids. The CDR3 sequence is CASSQELGGGDRLDTEAFF. The DNA of the CDR3 is TGCGCCAGCAGCCAAGAGCTGGGAGGGGGCGACCGATTGGACACTGAAGCTTTCTTT.

The CDR3 DNA reads TGTGCCAGTAACTTAGGCAGGGCCATAAATCAGCCCCAGCATTTT. The encoded protein is CASNLGRAINQPQHF. This sequence joins TRBV19 and TRBJ1-5; possible D gene TRBD1, 5 bases. Germline assignment: CDR1 LNHDA and CDR2 SQIVND (reference sequence). The V end was cut by 7 bases, the J end by 4 bases, with 17 bases between. This CDR3 has 15 residues. Drawing the rest from reference TRBV19 and TRBJ1-5, the complete variable domain is DGGITQSPKYLFRKEGQNVTLSCEQNLNHDAMYWYRQDPGQGLRLIYYSQIVNDFQKGDIAEGYSVSREKKESFPLTVTSAQKNPTAFYLCASNLGRAINQPQHFGDGTRLSIL.

The chain links TRBV30 to TRBJ1-2; D ambiguous. The germline gives CDR1 GTSNPN, CDR2 SVGIG (reference sequence). The ends were cut back, 3 bases at V and 8 bases at J, with 16 bases in the middle. This CDR3 is built from 13 residues. DNA for the CDR3: TGTGCCTGGAGGACGACTCGGGGTGACGGCTACACCTTC. It translates to CAWRTTRGDGYTF. Filled out from reference TRBV30 and TRBJ1-2, the complete variable domain reads SQTIHQWPATLVQPVGSPLSLECTVEGTSNPNLYWYRQAAGRGLQLLFYSVGIGQISSEVPQNLSASRPQDRQFILSSKKLLLSDSGFYLCAWRTTRGDGYTFGSGTRLTVV.

The chain combines TRBV15 with TRBJ2-7; 7 nucleotides align to TRBD2. The germline V gene encodes CDR1 LNHNV and CDR2 YYDKDF (reference sequence). This CDR3 has 17 residues. V gave up 1 base and J gave up 2 bases; unmatched junction bases: 11. The CDR3 spells CATSRVLRDYRAYEQYF. Here the CDR3 DNA reads TGTGCCACCAGCAGAGTACTTCGGGACTACCGCGCCTACGAGCAGTACTTC. The whole variable domain, filled in from reference TRBV15 and TRBJ2-7, reads DAMVIQNPRYQVTQFGKPVTLSCSQTLNHNVMYWYQQKSSQAPKLLFHYYDKDFNNEADTPDNFQSRRPNTSFCFLDIRSPGLGDTAMYLCATSRVLRDYRAYEQYFGPGTRLTVT.

The DNA of the CDR3 is TGTGCCAGCAGGGAGTATGGGCAGGGGGCTTCCGAGCAGTACTTC. Amino acids: CASREYGQGASEQYF. This rearrangement joins TRBV6-6 to TRBJ2-7, with TRBD1 identical over 8 bases. The V gene end was trimmed by 6 bases and the J gene end by 6 bases; junction bases not matched to a gene: 13. The germline V gene encodes CDR1 MNHNY and CDR2 SVGAGI (reference sequence). The length of the CDR3 is 15 residues.

This CDR3 reads CASSPIERLAGNTGELFF. In DNA form, the CDR3 reads TGCGCCAGCAGCCCCATAGAGAGACTAGCGGGGAACACCGGGGAGCTGTTTTTT. The chain carries TRBV5-1 and TRBJ2-2, with 10 bases lining up with TRBD2. The CDR3 is 18 residues long. J was trimmed by 1 base and V by 4 bases; bases with no gene match: 10. Germline V gene lookup returns CDR1 SGHRS and CDR2 YFSETQ.